A single T cell receptor (beta chain) is shown here with its context. This clonotype was observed a few times. Its target antigen remains unknown. It has no much larger one-base neighbor in the sample; base qualities were not kept. Between the V and J ends, shortened by 2 bases and 1 base respectively, the junction contains 8 bases. For CDR1 and CDR2, the germline V gene lists SGDLS and YYNGEE. There are 14 amino acids in the CDR3, from cysteine to phenylalanine inclusive. Of all the DNA, just the CDR3 is kept, 42 bases in frame from base 1. Synovial fluid samples and blood samples obtained from the same ankylosing spondylitis patients were matched. This record belongs to a study of CD8 T cells in ankylosing spondylitis (dated by TCRdb to about 2017). Background for the entire study: The study profiled T cell receptor beta repertoires in healthy donors and ankylosing spondylitis patients to find disease-linked TCR variants. Peripheral blood samples were taken, and synovial fluid was additionally collected from ankylosing spondylitis patients. The full study cohort comprised 25 ankylosing spondylitis patients and some 100 healthy donors.

Sequencing was performed on an Illumina HiSeq 2500. Quantitative 5'-RACE with molecular barcodes was the method used to prepare the TCR beta libraries. In the paper's pipeline: Disease-linked TCR variants were identified with a new computational method built on a probabilistic model of VDJ rearrangement. The public reads were reanalyzed by TCRdb: fastp trimming at Q25, MiXCR alignment, in-frame beta chains only. Rows are unified per CDR3 protein, each entry keeping the most common DNA and genes. These V and J calls rely on TCRdb rather than the paper's analysis. This sample is represented by around 150,000 distinct CDR3 sequences; 30% to 35% of them were singletons. The ten largest clones take up approximately 5.9% of the sample. What the study reported, not specific to this receptor: A TCR beta motif of several highly homologous amino acid variants appeared characteristic of blood from ankylosing spondylitis patients. Some motif variants were previously reported in synovial fluid and blood of reactive arthritis patients, suggesting common disease-initiation mechanisms. In peripheral blood, the disease-linked clones were found at relatively low frequencies and had a CD8+ phenotype. The disease-linked clones were reported to be significantly enriched in matched synovial fluid samples from ankylosing spondylitis patients.

The chain is encoded by TRBV9 joined to TRBJ2-3; a weak D assignment points to TRBD2 (6 bases agree). This sequence was found in a male donor with ankylosing spondylitis. Sequenced input: synovial fluid, either unsorted or a sorted T cell fraction (not recorded which). The bases read TGTGCCAGCAGCGTGATAGCGGGCACAGATACGCAGTATTTT. It encodes CASSVIAGTDTQYF.